This T cell receptor (beta chain) was sequenced for a study of T cell responses to AZD1222 COVID-19 vaccine. Findings of the study overall: Donor demographics were predominantly white British with a female majority; clonal diversity may be underestimated. Seropositivity was recorded at baseline in only a handful of AZD1222 recipients.

Worth noting for this clone: Its specificity is not known.

Profiled with immunoSEQ multiplex PCR; TCRdb holds only in-frame clones, not every one. The sample includes approximately 160,000 clones, 85% to 95% of them seen just once. The CDR3 length is 16 residues. The V gene lost 1 base and the J gene lost 0 bases, with 10 bases spanning the gap. Germline loops: CDR1 SEHNR, CDR2 FQNEAQ (reference sequence). The sequence came from an adult who received the AZD1222 COVID-19 vaccine. The material was peripheral blood, obtained 28 days after the second AZD1222 dose. The chain carries TRBV7-9 and TRBJ1-5, with D uncertain. The CDR3 loop is CASSLESHLSNQPQHF. The CDR3 DNA follows: TGTGCCAGCAGCTTAGAGTCCCATCTTAGCAATCAGCCCCAGCATTTT.